The clone carrying this TCR beta chain appeared a single time. What it binds is not known. With 5 bases removed from V and 3 bases from J, the gap between germline ends came to 13 bases. Germline lookup yields CDR1 SEHNR and CDR2 FQNEAQ (reference sequence). The CDR3 has 15 amino acids. This entry comes from a study of immune cell composition in non-small cell lung cancer. This table comes from immunoSEQ multiplex PCR, and its TCRdb copy is limited to in-frame clones, with some not included. The sample contains a few thousand clones, less than 75% of which appear only once. Study-wide results and caveats: Clones >0.5% enriched in tumour were rarer in adenocarcinoma (roughly 35%) than squamous (approximately 75%).

The origin of this receptor is a human donor with non-small cell lung cancer. The chain carries TRBV7-9 and TRBJ2-2, with D possibly TRBD2 on 6 matching bases. What was sequenced was lung tumor tissue. The CDR3 DNA reads as TGTGCCAGCAGCCCCCGCGGGGTCGACACCGGGGAGCTGTTTTTT. Translating gives CASSPRGVDTGELFF.